One and the same sample provided the 29 T cell receptor beta chains below, sequenced in a study of blood T cells in healthy people across ages. The second PCR ran roughly 6 to 11 cycles with a sample-barcoded 5' primer and J-beta primers. A single record per CDR3 protein comes from TCRdb applying MiXCR to the 5' RACE reads. The sample consists of over 600,000 distinct CDR3 sequences, about 21% of them appearing once. Sequenced: blood. The receptors originated from a man in his 70s in good health.

This clonotype was counted a few times. In DNA, the CDR3 is TGTGCCACCAGCAGAGAAGCGGGAGGGCCCTACGAGCAGTACTTC. This encodes CATSREAGGPYEQYF. The gene calls are TRBV15 and TRBJ2-5, with 10 bases fitting TRBD2. Judging by the DNA end, TRBJ2-7 fits better; the J call may be wrong. Germline V gene sequence: CDR1 LNHNV, CDR2 YYDKDF (reference sequence). The CDR3 is 15 amino acids.

Ten or more counts support this clonotype. V gene TRBV7-2 combines with J gene TRBJ2-4, with a weak D call TRBD2 (5 bases). Germline V gene sequence: CDR1 SGHTA, CDR2 FQGNSA. There are 17 residues in the CDR3. Trimming removed 5 bases from V and 1 base from J, with 18 bases in between. This CDR3 reads CASSPDWFSRAKNIQYF. CDR3 DNA: TGTGCCAGCAGCCCGGACTGGTTTTCCAGGGCCAAAAACATTCAGTACTTC.

This clonotype has ten or more counts. The rearrangement links TRBV4-1 to TRBJ2-6, with no clear D. Germline CDR1 MGHRA, CDR2 YSYEKL. The CDR3 contains 13 residues. V dropped 2 bases and J dropped 2 bases, with 1 base sitting between them. The DNA of the CDR3 is TGCGCCAGCAGCCAACCTGGGGCCAACGTCCTGACTTTC. It is translated as CASSQPGANVLTF.

This clonotype was detected a few times. The V and J genes are TRBV12-3 or TRBV12-4 and TRBJ1-5; D not certain. V lost 6 bases, J lost 0 bases, and 9 bases lay in between. The length of the CDR3 is 14 residues. This CDR3 reads CASRIQTSNQPQHF. In DNA form, the CDR3 reads TGTGCCAGCAGGATACAGACTAGCAATCAGCCCCAGCATTTT.

The chain uses TRBV5-1 and TRBJ2-5; 12 bases align to TRBD2. Germline V gene lookup returns CDR1 SGHRS and CDR2 YFSETQ. The CDR3 runs to 15 residues. V gave up 1 base and J gave up 3 bases; unmatched junction bases: 1. CDR3 in amino acids: CASSLWTSGEETQYF. The DNA for the CDR3 is TGCGCCAGCAGCTTGTGGACTAGCGGGGAAGAGACCCAGTACTTC.

Many counts were recorded for this clonotype. This sequence joins TRBV28 and TRBJ1-1; no reliable D call. Trimming took 6 bases from V and 0 from J, leaving 8 bases between them. Germline CDR1 and CDR2: MDHEN and SYDVKM. This CDR3 has 13 residues. CDR3 in amino acids: CASSRGMNTEAFF. The CDR3 nucleotides are TGTGCCAGCAGCCGGGGTATGAACACTGAAGCTTTCTTT.

This clonotype was found a few times. The J gene is TRBJ1-4, the V gene TRBV5-1, with D hard to call. V lost 4 bases and J lost 8, with 12 bases in between. Looked up from germline, CDR1 is SGHRS and CDR2 is YFSETQ. The CDR3 has 13 residues. As DNA, the CDR3 is TGCGCCAGCAGCCCAGGCGAGGACGAAAAACTGTTTTTT. It encodes CASSPGEDEKLFF.

This clonotype was observed a few times. J is TRBJ2-3 and V is TRBV20-1; 7 positions match TRBD1. The CDR3 is 14 residues long. J was trimmed by 0 bases and V by 6 bases; bases with no gene match: 6. CDR1 and CDR2 (germline): DFQATT, SNEGSKA (reference sequence). The CDR3 sequence: CSATDRASTDTQYF. CDR3 nucleotides: TGCAGTGCAACCGACAGGGCAAGCACAGATACGCAGTATTTT.

This clonotype was observed a few times. The rearrangement links TRBV29-1 to TRBJ2-5; no clear D. This CDR3 comprises 11 residues. Trimming left V 6 bases short and J 4 bases short, with 9 bases between. Germline CDR1 reads SQVTM; CDR2 reads ANQGSEA. The CDR3 loop is CSVRPAETQYF. The CDR3 bases are TGCAGCGTCCGGCCAGCAGAGACCCAGTACTTC. The whole variable domain, filled in from reference TRBV29-1 and TRBJ2-5, reads SAVISQKPSRDICQRGTSLTIQCQVDSQVTMMFWYRQQPGQSLTLIATANQGSEATYESGFVIDKFPISRPNLTFSTLTVSNMSPEDSSIYLCSVRPAETQYFGPGTRLLVL.

V usage is TRBV6-5 and J usage is TRBJ2-5, with no clear D. The DNA end favors TRBJ2-7, so the J call may be wrong. The CDR3 covers 15 residues. Germline V lookup: CDR1 MNHEY, CDR2 SVGAGI. CDR3 DNA: TGTGCCAGCAGCTCCGCGTGGGTTGGGGTCTACGAGCAGTACTTC. It codes for CASSSAWVGVYEQYF.

This clonotype was observed many times. This rearrangement joins TRBV16 to TRBJ1-5, with D hard to call. CDR3 size: 14 residues. Germline V gives CDR1 KGHSY, CDR2 FQNENV. V lost 7 bases and J lost 5, with 15 bases in between. The CDR3, as DNA: TGTGCCAGCACCGGATCCTCCGGGTATCAGCCCCAGCATTTT. Protein product: CASTGSSGYQPQHF.

The gene calls are TRBV5-1 and TRBJ2-3; 9 bases map to TRBD2. CDR3 length: 15 amino acids. Per germline, CDR1 SGHRS and CDR2 YFSETQ. Trimming took 5 bases from V and 4 from J; bases not matched to a gene: 8. The chain's CDR3 is CASSRAGGKADTQYF. CDR3 in DNA: TGCGCCAGCAGTCGGGCGGGAGGGAAAGCAGATACGCAGTATTTT.

This sequence joins TRBV2 and TRBJ2-6, with D perhaps matching TRBD2 (5 bases). Per the germline V gene, CDR1 is SNHLY and CDR2 is FYNNEI. There are 17 residues in the CDR3. Trimming removed 1 base at V and 2 bases at J, with 12 bases between. Written as DNA, the CDR3 is TGTGCCAGCAGTGAAGGGAGGAGATTAGCTGGGGCCAACGTCCTGACTTTC. Protein product: CASSEGRRLAGANVLTF.

The chain employs TRBV2 and TRBJ1-5; D is unclear. Trimming took off 5 bases at V and 5 bases at J, with 16 bases between the two ends. The CDR3 has 15 amino acids. Germline V gives CDR1 SNHLY, CDR2 FYNNEI. The CDR3 nucleotides read TGTGCCAGCAGTCTCGACAACTTACCCTATCAGCCCCAGCATTTT. Protein product: CASSLDNLPYQPQHF.

The chain has TRBV20-1 and TRBJ1-4; a weak D match, TRBD1 (6 bases). Germline lookup yields CDR1 DFQATT and CDR2 SNEGSKA (reference sequence). The CDR3 covers 15 residues. Trimming shortened V by 6 bases and J by 6 bases, and 20 bases separated the two germline ends. The CDR3 reads CSAIPPGPGDEKLFF. CDR3 nucleotide sequence: TGCAGTGCCATCCCACCAGGGCCAGGGGATGAAAAACTGTTTTTT.

The CDR3 is CASSFGAGTYEQYF. CDR3 bases: TGTGCCAGCAGCTTCGGCGCGGGAACCTACGAGCAGTACTTC. This chain links TRBV7-9 with TRBJ2-5, with a possible D match to TRBD2 (6 bases). Near its end, the DNA agrees better with TRBJ2-7, so the J call may be wrong. Germline lookup yields CDR1 SEHNR and CDR2 FQNEAQ (reference sequence). This CDR3 is built from 14 residues.

The chain has TRBV12-3 or TRBV12-4 and TRBJ2-2, with a tentative D call TRBD2 (6 bases). This CDR3 has 14 amino acids. V dropped 3 bases and J dropped 5 bases, with 10 bases sitting between them. The CDR3: CASSLTRSTGELFF. As DNA, the CDR3 is TGTGCCAGCAGTTTGACTAGGAGTACCGGGGAGCTGTTTTTT.

The chain combines TRBV2 with TRBJ2-2; D unclear. Germline V CDR1 and CDR2: SNHLY, FYNNEI. The CDR3 has 12 residues. The ends were cut back, 7 bases at V and 3 bases at J, with 6 bases in the middle. The CDR3 sequence is CASKVHTGELFF. DNA of the CDR3: TGTGCCAGCAAGGTTCACACCGGGGAGCTGTTTTTT.

This clonotype was observed at least ten times. This sequence joins TRBV24-1 and TRBJ2-1; D remains unclear. This CDR3 has 17 amino acids. The germline CDR1 and CDR2 sequences are KGHDR and SFDVKD. The ends were cut back, 4 bases at V and 0 bases at J, with 15 bases in the middle. The CDR3 spells CATSDTGRKSSYNEQFF. As DNA, the CDR3 is TGTGCCACCAGTGACACCGGACGAAAGAGCTCCTACAATGAGCAGTTCTTC.

The rearrangement links TRBV25-1 to TRBJ2-7; D gene uncertain. V lost 2 bases and J lost 4, with 15 bases in between. The CDR3 totals 15 residues. Germline CDR1 and CDR2: MGHDK and SYGVNS. DNA for the CDR3: TGTGCCAGCAGTGAACCTGGCGGTCCTCAATACGAGCAGTACTTC. This translates into CASSEPGGPQYEQYF.

This clonotype has only a few counts. The chain uses TRBV12-3 or TRBV12-4 and TRBJ1-1, with D hard to call. There are 12 residues in the CDR3. V was cut by 4 bases and J by 7 bases, with 10 bases left in between. The CDR3, as DNA: TGTGCCAGCAGTTCATACAGAAATGAAGCTTTCTTT. Amino acid sequence: CASSSYRNEAFF.

The chain carries TRBV11-2 and TRBJ2-5; D is perhaps TRBD2 (5 bases). V was shortened by 6 bases and J by 3 bases, with 23 bases between the two germline ends. CDR1 and CDR2 from the germline V gene are SGHAT and FQNNGV. CDR3 length: 17 residues. This CDR3 is CASSPPTGTAMEETQYF. The DNA for the CDR3 is TGTGCCAGCAGTCCCCCCACGGGAACAGCAATGGAAGAGACCCAGTACTTC. The whole variable domain, filled in from reference TRBV11-2 and TRBJ2-5, reads EAGVAQSPRYKIIEKRQSVAFWCNPISGHATLYWYQQILGQGPKLLIQFQNNGVVDDSQLPKDRFSAERLKGVDSTLKIQPAKLEDSAVYLCASSPPTGTAMEETQYFGPGTRLLVL.

Many counts were recorded for this clonotype. This chain connects TRBV5-1 to TRBJ2-2; D is possibly TRBD2 (5 bases). Germline CDR1 and CDR2: SGHRS and YFSETQ. V lost 4 bases and J 2 bases, leaving 9 bases between the germline ends. There are 14 residues in the CDR3. DNA of the CDR3: TGCGCCAGCAGCCCGGACTCAAACACCGGGGAGCTGTTTTTT. This encodes CASSPDSNTGELFF.

This clonotype was seen at least ten times. A junction end diverges from the germline sequence, so it may reflect a read error. The chain uses TRBV5-1 and TRBJ2-1, with 9 bases identical to TRBD2. Germline V CDR1 and CDR2: SGHRS, YFSETQ. The CDR3 is 16 residues long. CDR3 sequence (DNA): TGTGCCAGCAGCTTAGCGGCTAGCGGGAATTACAATGAGCAGTTCTTC. Encoded protein: CASSLAASGNYNEQFF.

This clonotype was detected ten times or more. This rearrangement joins TRBV5-7 to TRBJ2-7, with a weak D call TRBD1 (6 bases). TRBV5-7 qualifies as an ORF whose function is uncertain. With 4 bases removed from V and 4 bases from J, the gap between germline ends came to 18 bases. This CDR3 contains 15 residues. The CDR3 sequence: CASSLRKGERYEQYF. The CDR3 DNA reads TGTGCCAGCAGCCTCCGTAAGGGGGAAAGGTACGAGCAGTACTTC.

Turning to this clonotype: A much larger clone differs by one base, so this may be a read error. V is TRBV7-3 and J is TRBJ2-1; 10 nucleotides align to TRBD2. The CDR3 has 16 residues. Germline V gene lookup returns CDR1 SGHTA and CDR2 FQGTGA. The CDR3 region is CASSPGRTSGYNVQFF. The CDR3 DNA reads as TGTGCCAGCAGCCCAGGGAGGACTAGCGGTTACAATGTGCAGTTCTTC.

This sequence joins TRBV6-5 and TRBJ1-1; no clear D. The ends were cut back, 5 bases at V and 11 bases at J, with 21 bases in the middle. This CDR3 is 14 amino acids long. The germline CDR1 and CDR2 sequences are MNHEY and SVGAGI. For the CDR3, the DNA is TGTGCCAGCAGTCAGACTTCGGGTCAGGCTGGGGCTTTCTTT. Its protein product is CASSQTSGQAGAFF.

J is TRBJ2-1 and V is TRBV11-2; possible D gene TRBD2, 5 bases. Trimming removed 2 bases at V and 5 bases at J, with 7 bases between. CDR3 length equals 13 residues. CDR1 is SGHAT and CDR2 is FQNNGV in the germline V gene. The CDR3 bases are TGTGCCAGCAGCTTAACTAGACACAATGAGCAGTTCTTC. The encoded protein is CASSLTRHNEQFF.

A remark on this clonotype: A read error may be the cause here, since a much bigger clone is one base away. The chain couples TRBV29-1 to TRBJ2-1; no clear D. The CDR3 is 11 amino acids. From germline, CDR1 is SQVTM and CDR2 ANQGSEA. Trimming shortened V by 4 bases and J by 4 bases, and 5 bases separated the two germline ends. As DNA, the CDR3 is TGCAGCGTTGGGTCTTACAATGAGCAGTTCTTC. It translates to CSVGSYNEQFF.